This T cell receptor (beta chain) emerged from a study of blood T cell repertoires in COVID-19. As for the study in general: Samples came from the United States, Italy and Spain, spanning acute and convalescent COVID-19.

This CDR3 region has 14 residues. Germline CDR1 reads KGHSH; CDR2 reads LQKENI. V lost 4 bases to trimming and J lost 4 bases, with 10 bases between them. This table comes from immunoSEQ multiplex PCR, and its TCRdb copy is limited to in-frame clones, with some not included. The sample has over 90,000 clones; about 90% are singletons. Sequences were obtained from peripheral blood. The TCR comes from a woman in her fifties or sixties with COVID-19, enrolled during active disease. The chain is built from TRBV18 and TRBJ1-4; D gene uncertain. Here the CDR3 reads CASSRSGLNEKLFF. The CDR3 region has the DNA TGTGCCAGCTCACGATCAGGCCTTAATGAAAAACTGTTTTTT.